This record covers a single T cell receptor (beta chain). Its matching antigen is unknown. These data belong to a study of graft-versus-host responses after intestinal transplantation. Overall study: In this cohort, recipients had multivisceral, liver-intestinal, or isolated intestinal transplants. The whole recipient group had anti-thymocyte globulin induction followed by tacrolimus and steroids for two to four years.

The study, taken as a whole, reports: Early declines in HvG clones that occurred post-transplant were associated with peak circulating GvH clone levels.

V was clipped by 0 bases and J by 1 base, with 10 bases between them. The CDR3 spans 15 residues. Germline V lookup: CDR1 SGDLS, CDR2 YYNGEE. Clones were read by immunoSEQ multiplex PCR, and TCRdb kept only the in-frame ones, dropping some. The data hold 75,000 to 100,000 clones, with over 75% observed a single time. V and J are TRBV9 and TRBJ1-1, with D unclear. Source: PBMCs, taken about 460 days after intestinal transplant. The receptor was derived from a human patient who received an intestinal transplant, so some T cells may come from the graft donor. CDR3 coding DNA: TGTGCCAGCAGCGTAGAAAGGTGGGGGAACACTGAAGCTTTCTTT. Its protein product is CASSVERWGNTEAFF.